The text below deals with one T cell receptor (beta chain). The table lists this clonotype with a few counts. Its recognized antigen is unknown. The record has no base qualities; no much larger clone is one base away. This record belongs to a study of T-cell memory formation after mild COVID-19 (dated by TCRdb to 2020 to 2022). Broadly, across the study: TCR sequence clusters from the two donors were largely donor specific. In a couple of donors, T-cell clones that expanded and contracted after mild COVID-19 were tracked by sequencing TCRalpha and TCRbeta repertoires over time. Two young, previously healthy adult volunteers made up the cohort, one male and one female.

Study-wide findings and limitations: Contracting CD4+ clones were located mainly in the CM and EM memory subsets, whereas CD8+ clones were found to be enriched in EMRA. Some responding clones were found in pre-infection memory, which suggests that pre-existing cross-reactive memory T cells took part in the SARS-CoV-2 response. Balanced CD4/CD8 phenotypes were observed for clones contracting from day 15 to 85, whereas a bias towards CD4+ was observed for a second wave of clones expanding from day 15 to 37. SARS-CoV-2 specificity of the second-wave clones peaking on day 37 was not confirmed. The study included only a couple of mild cases, and larger cohorts that include severe cases with pre-infection samples were judged to be necessary.

V ends up 4 bases short and J 6 bases short, with an unmatched junction base count of 8. The CDR3 contains 14 residues, cysteine and phenylalanine counted. The only DNA kept is the CDR3, 42 bases in frame from the first base. The germline V gene sets CDR1 to SGHDN and CDR2 to FVKESK. Ficoll-Paque density gradient centrifugation was used to isolate PBMCs. The instrument was an Illumina NovaSeq 6000. Using 5'RACE with constant-segment primers, TCRalpha and TCRbeta cDNA libraries were constructed, with sample barcodes and unique molecular identifiers added in the process. Trizol reagent was used to extract RNA from every sample. Amplification of the libraries took two PCR steps, and the second step added a second sample barcode plus Illumina TruSeq adapters. Sequencing of the libraries was done on an Illumina NovaSeq, producing 2 x 150 bp paired-end reads. The paper's data handling went like this. Demultiplexing of reads and collapsing into UMI-guided consensus sequences were performed with migec v1.2.7. Using mixcr v2.1.11, UMI consensuses were aligned to TRA and TRB V and J templates and then assembled into clonotypes. Expanded or contracted clonotypes were those called significant by both edgeR and NoisET, with noise models trained on biological replicates. edgeR calls used a false discovery rate-adjusted p below 0.01 and a log2 fold-change threshold of 1. PCA with hierarchical clustering of max-normalized trajectories of the 1000 most abundant clonotypes was used as exploratory dynamics analysis. Separately sequenced CD4+ and CD8+ repertoires were used to assign a CD4 or CD8 phenotype to each responding clone. TCRdb took the public reads, trimmed them with fastp at Q25, ran MiXCR for clone calling and kept in-frame beta chains. Records with the same CDR3 protein are collapsed into one entry carrying the most frequent genes and DNA. The V and J calls were determined by TCRdb, not by the authors. This sample gives about 340,000 distinct CDR3 sequences in total; around a sixth of them show up just once. Clones ranked in the top ten supply about 22% of the sample.

The chain was built from TRBV14 and TRBJ2-7, and TRBD1 matches 8 of the central bases. Sequencing input: PBMCs or a T cell subset sorted from them (not recorded which). This TCR was sampled from a young man who had mild COVID-19 (a few samples of this study predate the infection). The sample titles of this study are shuffled in the database, so cell type and time point are left out; the donor was told from shared clones. The CDR3 reads as follows: CASSPRTGSGEQYF. The DNA sequence is TGTGCCAGCAGCCCCCGGACAGGGAGCGGCGAGCAGTACTTC.